This T cell receptor beta chain was documented in a study of Ad26.COV2.S vaccination and SARS-CoV-2 variants. V dropped 5 bases and J dropped 6 bases, with 17 bases sitting between them. Germline V CDR1 and CDR2: SEHNR, FQNEAQ (reference sequence). This CDR3 comprises 15 residues. The data were produced by immunoSEQ multiplex PCR, yet TCRdb's version contains in-frame clones alone and is incomplete. The table shows about 350,000 clones, with around 90% occurring only once. Source: peripheral blood, taken after recovery from COVID-19. The chain is built from TRBV7-9 and TRBJ2-1; D possibly corresponds to TRBD2 (6 bases). This clonotype was sampled from a human donor who had recovered from COVID-19. This chain's CDR3 is CASSPAEGWGNEQFF. CDR3 nucleotides: TGTGCCAGCAGCCCGGCGGAGGGATGGGGCAATGAGCAGTTCTTC.